These 2 T cell receptor beta chains were all obtained from the same sample, sequenced in a study of blood T cells in healthy people across ages. Through a sample-barcoded 5' primer and a J-beta primer mix, a second PCR was run for roughly 6 to 12 cycles. MiXCR, applied by TCRdb to the 5' RACE reads, yields one record per CDR3 protein. The data show under 2,000,000 distinct CDR3 sequences, approximately 50% seen once. The sequenced material came from blood. Source of these receptors: a woman between 40 and 55 years old in good health.

The V call is TRBV20-1, the J call TRBJ2-3, with TRBD2 as a possible D gene (6 bases). Germline V gives CDR1 DFQATT, CDR2 SNEGSKA (reference sequence). This CDR3 has 14 residues. V lost 0 bases and J lost 0, with 7 bases in between. The CDR3 sequence: CSARERGSTDTQYF. CDR3 coding DNA: TGCAGTGCTAGAGAGCGGGGAAGCACAGATACGCAGTATTTT.

The chain joins TRBV6-1 to TRBJ2-5; 8 bases line up with TRBD2. V was pared by 5 bases and J by 11 bases, with 16 bases of the junction left unmatched. The CDR3 runs to 15 residues. CDR1 is MNHNS and CDR2 is SASEGT in the germline V gene. CDR3 nucleotides: TGTGCCAGCAGTCCCCTCCGGGGGGGTCTCGATGAGCAGTACTTC. This sequence encodes CASSPLRGGLDEQYF.